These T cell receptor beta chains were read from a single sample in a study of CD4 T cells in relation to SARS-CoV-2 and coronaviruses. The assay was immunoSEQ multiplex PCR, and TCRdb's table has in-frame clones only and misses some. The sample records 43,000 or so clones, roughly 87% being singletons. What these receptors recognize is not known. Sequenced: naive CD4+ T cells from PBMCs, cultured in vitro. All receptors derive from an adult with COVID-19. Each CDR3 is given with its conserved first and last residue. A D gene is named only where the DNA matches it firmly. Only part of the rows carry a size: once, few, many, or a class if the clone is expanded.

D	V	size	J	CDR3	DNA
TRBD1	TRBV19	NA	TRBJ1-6	CASSLGTGDNSPLHF	TGTGCCAGTAGTCTCGGGACAGGGGATAATTCACCCCTCCACTTT
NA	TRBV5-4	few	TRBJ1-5	CASSLGLNQPQHF	TGTGCCAGCAGTTTGGGTCTCAATCAGCCCCAGCATTTT
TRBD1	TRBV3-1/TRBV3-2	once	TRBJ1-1	CASSQPDRGGEAFF	TGTGCCAGCAGCCAACCAGACAGGGGAGGTGAAGCTTTCTTT
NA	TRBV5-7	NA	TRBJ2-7	CASSPIREQYF	TGTGCCAGCAGCCCGATTAGGGAGCAGTACTTC
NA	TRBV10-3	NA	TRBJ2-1	CAISVPLRNEQFF	TGTGCCATCTCTGTCCCTCTCCGCAATGAGCAGTTCTTC
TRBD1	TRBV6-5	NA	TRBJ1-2	CASSLGTGGSYGYTF	TGTGCCAGCAGCCTTGGGACAGGGGGAAGCTATGGCTACACCTTC
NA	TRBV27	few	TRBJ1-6	CATSLVPYNSPLHF	TGTGCCACCAGCCTAGTCCCCTATAATTCACCCCTCCACTTT
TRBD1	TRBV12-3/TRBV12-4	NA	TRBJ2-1	CASSWDRGNEQFF	TGTGCCAGCAGCTGGGACAGGGGCAATGAGCAGTTCTTC
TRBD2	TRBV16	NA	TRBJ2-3	CASSQSVAGSTDTQYF	TGTGCCAGCAGCCAATCGGTAGCGGGGAGCACAGATACGCAGTATTTT
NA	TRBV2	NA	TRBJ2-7	CASSEYEQYF	TGTGCCAGCAGTGAATACGAGCAGTACTTC
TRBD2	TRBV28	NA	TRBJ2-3	CASSLEGGSSGRLTDTQYF	TGTGCCAGCAGTTTAGAGGGGGGATCTAGCGGGAGGCTCACAGATACGCAGTATTTT
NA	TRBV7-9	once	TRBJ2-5	CASSLQGQRQETQYF	TGTGCCAGCAGCTTACAGGGTCAGAGGCAAGAGACCCAGTACTTC
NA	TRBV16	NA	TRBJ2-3	CASSQITDTQYF	TGTGCCAGCAGCCAAATAACAGATACGCAGTATTTT
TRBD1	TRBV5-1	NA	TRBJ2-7	CASSLRAETGGGSYEQYF	TGCGCCAGCAGCTTGAGGGCCGAGACAGGGGGTGGTTCCTACGAGCAGTACTTC
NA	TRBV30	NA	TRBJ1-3	CAWSIFRRAGNTIYF	TGTGCCTGGAGTATCTTTAGGAGGGCTGGAAACACCATATATTTT
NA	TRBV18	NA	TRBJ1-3	CASSPGSPSSGNTIYF	TGTGCCAGCTCACCGGGCTCTCCAAGCTCTGGAAACACCATATATTTT
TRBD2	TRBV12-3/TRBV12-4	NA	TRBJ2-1	CATREREVNEQFF	TGTGCCACCAGGGAGCGGGAGGTCAATGAGCAGTTCTTC
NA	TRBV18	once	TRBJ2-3	CASSQIETDTQYF	TGTGCCAGCTCCCAAATTGAAACAGATACGCAGTATTTT
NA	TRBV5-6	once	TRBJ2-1	CASRAGAQISYNEQFF	TGTGCCAGCAGAGCGGGTGCCCAGATCTCCTACAATGAGCAGTTCTTC
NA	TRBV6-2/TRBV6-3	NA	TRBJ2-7	CASSARYEQYF	TGTGCCAGCAGTGCCCGTTACGAGCAGTACTTC
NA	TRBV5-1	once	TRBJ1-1	CASSLEGPNTEAFF	TGCGCCAGCAGCTTGGAGGGCCCGAACACTGAAGCTTTCTTT
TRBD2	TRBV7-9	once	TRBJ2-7	CASSQGGTTTYEQYF	TGTGCCAGCAGCCAGGGTGGGACTACTACCTACGAGCAGTACTTC
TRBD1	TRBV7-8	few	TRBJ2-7	CASSPRTGSSYEQYF	TGTGCCAGCAGCCCCAGGACAGGGAGCTCCTACGAGCAGTACTTC
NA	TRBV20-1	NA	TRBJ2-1	CSGSGGDEQFF	TGCAGTGGCAGCGGAGGGGATGAGCAGTTCTTC
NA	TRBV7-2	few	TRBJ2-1	CASSPDALGEQFF	TGTGCCAGCAGCCCCGACGCTCTTGGGGAGCAGTTCTTC
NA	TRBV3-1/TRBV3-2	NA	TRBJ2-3	CASSQTTTSTDTQYF	TGTGCCAGCAGCCAGACTACAACTAGCACAGATACGCAGTATTTT
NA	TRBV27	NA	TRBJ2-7	CASSFTRSYEQYF	TGTGCCAGCAGTTTTACCCGGTCCTACGAGCAGTACTTC
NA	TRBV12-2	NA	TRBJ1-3	CASRSEGTNGNTIYF	TGTGCAAGTCGCTCGGAGGGAACGAACGGAAACACCATATATTTT
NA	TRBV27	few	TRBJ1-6	CASTTGNSPLHF	TGTGCCAGCACCACCGGGAATTCACCCCTCCACTTT